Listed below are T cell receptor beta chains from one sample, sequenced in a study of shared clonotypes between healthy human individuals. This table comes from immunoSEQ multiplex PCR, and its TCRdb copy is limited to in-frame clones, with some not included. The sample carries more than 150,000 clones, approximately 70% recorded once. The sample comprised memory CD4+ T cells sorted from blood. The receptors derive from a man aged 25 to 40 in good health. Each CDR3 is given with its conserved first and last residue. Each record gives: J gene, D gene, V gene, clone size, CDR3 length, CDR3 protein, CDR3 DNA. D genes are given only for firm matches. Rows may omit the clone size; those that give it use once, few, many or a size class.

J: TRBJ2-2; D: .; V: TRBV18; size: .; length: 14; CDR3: CASSRVTDTGELFF; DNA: TGTGCCAGCTCGAGGGTAACGGACACCGGGGAGCTGTTTTTT
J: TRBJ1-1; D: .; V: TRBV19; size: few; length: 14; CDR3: CASSIWGLDTEAFF; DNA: TGTGCCAGTAGTATCTGGGGGTTGGACACTGAAGCTTTCTTT
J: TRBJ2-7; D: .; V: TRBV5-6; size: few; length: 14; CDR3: CASSLLVGRDEQYF; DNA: TGTGCCAGCAGCTTATTAGTAGGGCGCGACGAGCAGTACTTC
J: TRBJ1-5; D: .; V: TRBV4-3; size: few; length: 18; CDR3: CASSHHCKDGGGGQPQHF; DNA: TGCGCCAGCAGCCACCACTGTAAGGACGGCGGTGGTGGACAGCCCCAGCATTTT
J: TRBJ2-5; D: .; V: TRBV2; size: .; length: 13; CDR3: CASKSQLQETQYF; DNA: TGTGCCAGCAAATCCCAGCTCCAAGAGACCCAGTACTTC
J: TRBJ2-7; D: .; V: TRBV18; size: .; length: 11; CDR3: CASSPDYEQYF; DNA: TGTGCCAGCTCACCGGACTACGAGCAGTACTTC
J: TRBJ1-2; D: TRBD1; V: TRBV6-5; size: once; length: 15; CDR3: CASSYWDRRQGGYTF; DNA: TGTGCCAGCAGTTACTGGGACAGGAGACAAGGTGGCTACACCTTC
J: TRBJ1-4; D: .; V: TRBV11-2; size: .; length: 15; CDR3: CASSHTGSRGPLLFF; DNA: TGTGCCAGCAGCCATACAGGGTCGAGGGGTCCTTTACTGTTTTTT
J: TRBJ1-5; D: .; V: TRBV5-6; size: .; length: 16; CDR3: CASSLGTFDSNQPQHF; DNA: TGTGCCAGCAGCTTGGGGACATTTGATAGCAATCAGCCCCAGCATTTT
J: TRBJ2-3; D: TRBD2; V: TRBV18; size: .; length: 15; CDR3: CASSPAGGHTDTQYF; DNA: TGTGCCAGCTCACCCGCGGGAGGGCACACAGATACGCAGTATTTT
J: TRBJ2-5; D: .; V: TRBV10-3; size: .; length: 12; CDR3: CAISEGSETQYF; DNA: TGTGCCATCAGTGAAGGGTCGGAGACCCAGTACTTC
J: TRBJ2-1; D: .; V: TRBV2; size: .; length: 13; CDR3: CASSISPGNEQFF; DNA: TGTGCCAGCAGTATTAGTCCAGGCAATGAGCAGTTCTTC
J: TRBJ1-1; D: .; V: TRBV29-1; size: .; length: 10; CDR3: CSVRNTEAFF; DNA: TGCAGCGTCAGGAACACTGAAGCTTTCTTT
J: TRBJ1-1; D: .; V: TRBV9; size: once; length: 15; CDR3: CASSVGTGSNTEAFF; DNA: TGTGCCAGCAGCGTAGGAACAGGTTCTAACACTGAAGCTTTCTTT
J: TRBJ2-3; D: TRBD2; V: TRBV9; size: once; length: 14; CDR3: CASSTTSFTDTQYF; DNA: TGTGCCAGCAGTACGACTAGCTTCACAGATACGCAGTATTTT
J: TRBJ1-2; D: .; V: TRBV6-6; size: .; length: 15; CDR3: CASSYSQGLSDGYTF; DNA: TGTGCCAGCAGTTACTCCCAGGGCCTAAGTGATGGCTACACCTTC
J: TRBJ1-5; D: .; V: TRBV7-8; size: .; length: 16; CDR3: CASSLKGGRLDQPQHF; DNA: TGTGCCAGCAGCCTAAAAGGGGGGCGGCTTGATCAGCCCCAGCATTTT
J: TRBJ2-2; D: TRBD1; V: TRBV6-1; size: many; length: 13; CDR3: CAGRQGLAGELFF; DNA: TGTGCCGGTAGACAGGGCCTAGCCGGGGAGCTGTTTTTT
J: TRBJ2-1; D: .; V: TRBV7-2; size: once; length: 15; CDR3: CASCELVSSYNEQFF; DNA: TGTGCCAGCTGCGAACTAGTCAGCTCCTACAATGAGCAGTTCTTC
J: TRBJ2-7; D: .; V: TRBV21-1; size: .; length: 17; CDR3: CASSPNNNGTFSYEQYF; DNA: TGTGCCAGCAGCCCGAACAATAACGGGACCTTCTCCTACGAGCAGTACTTC
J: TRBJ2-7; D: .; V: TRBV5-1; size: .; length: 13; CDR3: CASSLVGNSEQYF; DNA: TGCGCCAGCAGCTTGGTGGGCAACTCCGAGCAGTACTTC
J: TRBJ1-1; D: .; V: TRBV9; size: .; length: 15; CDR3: CASSQTEGRNTEAFF; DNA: TGTGCCAGCAGCCAGACCGAGGGACGGAACACTGAAGCTTTCTTT
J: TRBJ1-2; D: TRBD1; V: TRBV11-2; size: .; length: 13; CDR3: CASSLDDRVSYTF; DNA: TGTGCCAGCAGCTTAGATGACAGGGTGAGCTACACCTTC
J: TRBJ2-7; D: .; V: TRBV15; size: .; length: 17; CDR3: CATSSGVGAGANYEQYF; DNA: TGTGCCACCAGCAGCGGGGTCGGGGCAGGGGCCAACTACGAGCAGTACTTC
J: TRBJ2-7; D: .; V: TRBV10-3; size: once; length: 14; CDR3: CAIRGTDGDYEQYF; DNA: TGTGCCATCAGAGGAACTGACGGGGACTACGAGCAGTACTTC
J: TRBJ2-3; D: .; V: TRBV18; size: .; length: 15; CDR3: CASSPLWAGSDTQYF; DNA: TGTGCCAGCTCACCACTGTGGGCGGGATCAGATACGCAGTATTTT
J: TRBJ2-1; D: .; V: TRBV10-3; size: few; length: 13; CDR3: CAISRDGDNEQFF; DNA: TGTGCCATCAGCCGGGACGGGGACAATGAGCAGTTCTTC
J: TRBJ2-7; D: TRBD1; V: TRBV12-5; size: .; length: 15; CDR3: CASGSGTGGIYEQYF; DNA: TGTGCTAGTGGTTCCGGGACAGGGGGGATCTACGAGCAGTACTTC
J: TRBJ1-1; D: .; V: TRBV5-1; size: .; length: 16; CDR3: CASSWKGWGLNTEAFF; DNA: TGCGCCAGCAGCTGGAAAGGGTGGGGTCTGAACACTGAAGCTTTCTTT
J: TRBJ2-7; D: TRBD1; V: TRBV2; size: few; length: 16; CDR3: CASSGLFRDRGFEQYF; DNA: TGTGCCAGCAGCGGACTCTTCCGGGACAGGGGGTTCGAGCAGTACTTC
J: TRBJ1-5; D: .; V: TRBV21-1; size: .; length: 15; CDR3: CASLRGSGSNQPQHF; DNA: TGTGCCAGCCTGCGCGGATCAGGGAGCAATCAGCCCCAGCATTTT
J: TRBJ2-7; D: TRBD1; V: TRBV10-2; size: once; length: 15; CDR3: CASSKPGQGGFEQYF; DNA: TGCGCCAGCAGTAAACCGGGACAGGGGGGGTTCGAGCAGTACTTC
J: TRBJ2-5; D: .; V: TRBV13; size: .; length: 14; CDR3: CASSLGGVGETQYF; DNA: TGTGCCAGCAGCTTAGGTGGTGTTGGGGAGACCCAGTACTTC
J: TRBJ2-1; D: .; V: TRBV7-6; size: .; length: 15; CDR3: CASSQGEGSYNEQFF; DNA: TGTGCCAGCAGCCAGGGGGAGGGCTCCTACAATGAGCAGTTCTTC
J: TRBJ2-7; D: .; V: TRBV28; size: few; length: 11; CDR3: CATERQGEQYF; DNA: TGTGCCACCGAAAGGCAGGGGGAGCAGTACTTC
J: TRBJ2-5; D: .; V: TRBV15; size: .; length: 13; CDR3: CATAKNHLETQYF; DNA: TGTGCCACCGCCAAAAACCATCTGGAGACCCAGTACTTC
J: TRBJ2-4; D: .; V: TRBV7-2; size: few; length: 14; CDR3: CASTYRQGGNIQYF; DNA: TGTGCCAGCACTTACCGACAGGGAGGGAACATTCAGTACTTC
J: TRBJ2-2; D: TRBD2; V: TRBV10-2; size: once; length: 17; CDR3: CASSDGPAGGNTGELFF; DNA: TGCGCCAGCAGTGATGGTCCAGCGGGAGGGAACACCGGGGAGCTGTTTTTT
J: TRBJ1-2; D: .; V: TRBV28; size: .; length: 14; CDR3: CASSSTRRSYGYTF; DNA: TGTGCCAGCAGTTCCACCCGCAGGAGTTATGGCTACACCTTC
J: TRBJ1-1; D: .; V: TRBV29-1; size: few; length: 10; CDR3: CSVEEGAAFF; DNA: TGCAGCGTTGAAGAGGGGGCGGCTTTCTTT
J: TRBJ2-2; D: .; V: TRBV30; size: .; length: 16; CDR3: CAWSKRSGMNTGELFF; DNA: TGTGCCTGGAGTAAGCGGTCGGGCATGAACACCGGGGAGCTGTTTTTT
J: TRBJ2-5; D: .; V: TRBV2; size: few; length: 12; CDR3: CASSEIEETQYF; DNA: TGTGCCAGCAGTGAGATTGAGGAGACCCAGTACTTC
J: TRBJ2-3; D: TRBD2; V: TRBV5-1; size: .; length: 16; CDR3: CASSTGTSGMWDTQYF; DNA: TGCGCCAGCAGCACTGGGACTAGCGGGATGTGGGATACGCAGTATTTT
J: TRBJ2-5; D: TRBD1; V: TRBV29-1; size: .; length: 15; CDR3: CSVEDARGRQETQYF; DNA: TGCAGCGTTGAAGATGCGAGGGGGCGGCAAGAGACCCAGTACTTC
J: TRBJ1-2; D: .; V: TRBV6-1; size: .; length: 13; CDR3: CASRGRINYGYTF; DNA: TGTGCCAGCAGGGGACGGATTAACTATGGCTACACCTTC
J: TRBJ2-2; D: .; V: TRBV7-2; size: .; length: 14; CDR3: CASGPQLNTGELFF; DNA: TGTGCCAGCGGACCTCAATTGAACACCGGGGAGCTGTTTTTT